The rows below give T cell receptor beta chains drawn from one sample of a study of blood T cell repertoires in COVID-19. The table came from immunoSEQ multiplex PCR; TCRdb's copy has only in-frame clones and leaves some out. The sample lists some 200,000 clones, 80% to 85% occurring once. What was sequenced was PBMCs or T cells enriched from blood (not recorded which). These receptor sequences come from a man in his forties or fifties who had recovered from COVID-19. Both conserved end residues are part of each CDR3. D genes are given only for firm matches. Clone sizes are given selectively: once, few, many, or a class where the clone is expanded.

TRBJ1-2	TRBV25-1	NA	15	NA	CASSESGRGTDGYTF	TGTGCCAGCAGTGAATCGGGCAGGGGAACGGATGGCTACACCTTC
TRBJ2-1	TRBV9	NA	16	TRBD1	CASSVELGQGYNEQFF	TGTGCCAGCAGCGTAGAACTGGGACAGGGCTACAATGAGCAGTTCTTC
TRBJ1-4	TRBV6-1	NA	13	NA	CASSEGSNEKLFF	TGTGCCAGCAGTGAGGGCAGCAATGAAAAACTGTTTTTT
TRBJ2-2	TRBV30	once	18	NA	CAWRRGQGSFLGTGELFF	TGTGCCTGGAGGAGAGGCCAAGGTTCCTTCTTGGGCACCGGGGAGCTGTTTTTT
TRBJ2-3	TRBV6-5	once	15	NA	CASTRGTVDTDTQYF	TGTGCCAGCACCAGGGGAACCGTCGACACAGATACGCAGTATTTT
TRBJ1-6	TRBV4-1	NA	17	TRBD1	CASSPPGQGGRNSPLHF	TGCGCCAGCAGCCCGCCGGGACAGGGTGGTAGGAATTCACCCCTCCACTTT
TRBJ2-7	TRBV7-9	many	15	TRBD1	CASSLGDRGLYEQYF	TGTGCCAGCAGCTTAGGGGACAGGGGGCTATACGAGCAGTACTTC
TRBJ2-7	TRBV6-4	NA	15	TRBD2	CASSEQAGAPYEQYF	TGTGCCAGCAGTGAACAAGCGGGGGCCCCCTACGAGCAGTACTTC
TRBJ1-4	TRBV2	NA	14	TRBD1	CASRATGANEKLFF	TGTGCCAGCAGGGCGACAGGGGCTAATGAAAAACTGTTTTTT
TRBJ2-3	TRBV5-1	NA	13	NA	CASSPEGADTQYF	TGCGCCAGCAGCCCAGAGGGGGCAGATACGCAGTATTTT
TRBJ1-2	TRBV7-2	once	15	NA	CASSLAITGSYGYTF	TGTGCCAGCAGCTTAGCTATAACAGGGAGCTATGGCTACACCTTC
TRBJ2-7	TRBV9	NA	16	TRBD1	CASSVGVGQGAHEQYF	TGTGCCAGCAGCGTAGGGGTGGGACAGGGGGCCCACGAGCAGTACTTC
TRBJ1-2	TRBV24-1	few	13	NA	CATSDGANYGYTF	TGTGCCACCAGTGACGGAGCTAACTATGGCTACACCTTC
TRBJ2-5	TRBV6-5	NA	15	TRBD1	CASRADRGRGETQYF	TGTGCCAGCAGGGCAGACAGGGGCCGGGGAGAGACCCAGTACTTC
TRBJ1-2	TRBV6-5	NA	10	NA	CASFRRGYTF	TGTGCCAGCTTCAGGAGGGGCTACACCTTC
TRBJ1-1	TRBV6-5	NA	14	NA	CATQNRGWNTEAFF	TGTGCCACCCAAAACCGGGGATGGAACACTGAAGCTTTCTTT
TRBJ1-1	TRBV5-4	NA	16	TRBD1	CASSQRGGPTNTEAFF	TGTGCCAGCAGCCAACGAGGGGGCCCCACCAACACTGAAGCTTTCTTT
TRBJ2-7	TRBV5-8	NA	17	TRBD1	CASSLDGGGTGGYEQYF	TGTGCCAGCAGCTTGGACGGAGGGGGCACAGGGGGTTACGAGCAGTACTTC
TRBJ2-2	TRBV5-1	NA	18	TRBD2	CASFPGTSGGRGTGELFF	TGCGCCAGCTTCCCCGGGACTAGCGGGGGGAGAGGCACCGGGGAGCTGTTTTTT
TRBJ2-7	TRBV4-2	NA	15	NA	CASSQGKSVSDEQYF	TGTGCCAGCAGCCAAGGGAAGAGCGTTAGTGACGAGCAGTACTTC
TRBJ2-5	TRBV5-1	NA	14	NA	CASSSRAMGETQYF	TGCGCCAGCAGCTCCAGGGCGATGGGAGAGACCCAGTACTTC
TRBJ1-2	TRBV28	NA	14	TRBD1	CASHRQGYNYGYTF	TGTGCCAGCCACAGACAGGGGTATAACTATGGCTACACCTTC
TRBJ2-3	TRBV21-1	NA	14	NA	CASSIWLSTDTQYF	TGTGCCAGCTCGATTTGGCTTAGCACAGATACGCAGTATTTT
TRBJ2-7	TRBV5-1	NA	14	NA	CASSIGGRGYEQYF	TGCGCCAGCAGCATTGGTGGCAGGGGCTACGAGCAGTACTTC
TRBJ2-3	TRBV4-1	once	11	NA	CASKRGDTQYF	TGCGCCAGCAAACGGGGTGATACGCAGTATTTT
TRBJ1-4	TRBV6-5	NA	14	TRBD1	CASSSGTVNEKLFF	TGTGCCAGCAGTTCCGGGACAGTTAATGAAAAACTGTTTTTT
TRBJ1-1	TRBV6-5	NA	13	TRBD1	CASSYRTGAEAFF	TGTGCCAGCAGTTACCGAACAGGGGCTGAAGCTTTCTTT
TRBJ1-6	TRBV18	few	14	TRBD1	CASSLQDRDSPLHF	TGTGCCAGCTCACTACAGGACAGGGACTCACCCCTCCACTTT
TRBJ1-1	TRBV13	NA	12	NA	CASSLSGDEAFF	TGTGCCAGCAGCTTATCCGGGGATGAAGCTTTCTTT
TRBJ1-1	TRBV6-2/TRBV6-3	NA	15	NA	CASSQLEQLNTEAFF	TGTGCCAGCAGCCAACTGGAACAACTAAACACTGAAGCTTTCTTT
TRBJ2-5	TRBV4-2	few	16	TRBD1	CASSQGRGQVARTQYF	TGTGCCAGCAGCCAAGGTCGGGGACAGGTCGCCAGGACCCAGTACTTC
TRBJ2-5	TRBV10-1	NA	14	TRBD2	CASSETSGEETQYF	TGCGCCAGCAGTGAAACTAGCGGGGAAGAGACCCAGTACTTC
TRBJ1-2	TRBV5-4	NA	14	TRBD1	CASSLPGTAYGYTF	TGTGCCAGCAGCTTACCCGGGACAGCCTATGGCTACACCTTC
TRBJ2-3	TRBV19	NA	15	TRBD2	CASSLGLAGGDTQYF	TGTGCCAGTAGTCTCGGACTAGCGGGGGGAGATACGCAGTATTTT
TRBJ2-1	TRBV27	NA	14	TRBD1	CASSRDRGFNEQFF	TGTGCCAGCAGCCGGGACAGGGGGTTCAATGAGCAGTTCTTC
TRBJ1-1	TRBV30	NA	14	NA	CAWSSRGLNTEAFF	TGTGCCTGGAGTTCCAGAGGGCTGAACACTGAAGCTTTCTTT
TRBJ1-5	TRBV7-2	NA	15	NA	CASSVVTGGNQPQHF	TGTGCCAGCAGCGTCGTGACAGGAGGTAATCAGCCCCAGCATTTT
TRBJ1-3	TRBV7-2	NA	15	TRBD1	CASSLGTGSGNTIYF	TGTGCCAGCAGCTTAGGGACAGGGAGTGGAAACACCATATATTTT
TRBJ2-3	TRBV4-3	NA	16	NA	CASSQAYQGPTDTQYF	TGCGCCAGCAGCCAAGCCTATCAGGGGCCCACAGATACGCAGTATTTT
TRBJ2-2	TRBV19	NA	14	TRBD1	CASSAGGASRELFF	TGTGCCAGTAGTGCAGGGGGCGCGTCGAGGGAGCTGTTTTTT
TRBJ1-2	TRBV7-9	NA	12	NA	CASSLAAGGYTF	TGTGCCAGCAGCCTCGCTGCGGGAGGCTACACCTTC
TRBJ1-2	TRBV6-5	once	13	NA	CASRTGGFYGYTF	TGTGCCAGCAGAACCGGAGGGTTCTATGGCTACACCTTC
TRBJ2-2	TRBV5-1	NA	13	NA	CASSLQGTGELFF	TGCGCCAGCAGCTTGCAGGGCACCGGGGAGCTGTTTTTT
TRBJ1-2	TRBV12-3/TRBV12-4	NA	13	NA	CASTAMRSRGYTF	TGTGCCAGCACCGCAATGAGGTCGAGGGGCTACACCTTC
TRBJ2-3	TRBV5-6	NA	16	NA	CASSFGGPVVPDTQYF	TGTGCCAGCAGCTTTGGCGGCCCTGTTGTCCCAGATACGCAGTATTTT
TRBJ2-1	TRBV6-4	NA	15	TRBD2	CASSSRLAGNDEQFF	TGTGCCAGCAGTTCGAGACTAGCGGGGAACGATGAGCAGTTCTTC
TRBJ2-1	TRBV5-6	NA	13	NA	CASSSTSFNEQFF	TGTGCCAGCAGCTCAACTAGCTTTAATGAGCAGTTCTTC
TRBJ2-3	TRBV28	NA	16	TRBD2	CASSSPGGASTDTQYF	TGTGCCAGCAGTTCCCCGGGGGGGGCGAGCACAGATACGCAGTATTTT
TRBJ1-2	TRBV6-5	NA	12	NA	CASSYAGVGYTF	TGTGCCAGCAGTTACGCGGGCGTGGGCTACACCTTC
TRBJ1-4	TRBV7-9	NA	15	TRBD1	CASSSETGYNEKLFF	TGTGCCAGCAGCTCCGAGACAGGGTATAATGAAAAACTGTTTTTT